This TCR beta chain was profiled in a study of shared clonotypes between healthy human individuals. Looking at the study overall: Donors had three CD4 naive, three CD4 memory, two CD8 naive and one CD8 memory plate apiece.

CD45RO negativity and positive selection for CCR7 defined naive CD8 cells, a population that excluded terminally differentiated effector memory CD45RA+ cells. Libraries were prepared by immunoSEQ multiplex PCR; TCRdb keeps only in-frame clonotypes and omits some of them. Among 2 million to 2.5 million clones, approximately 94% were seen once, and the ten largest hold roughly 1.1%. Turning to this clone: Other DNA sequences in this specimen translate into the identical CDR3.

Trimming left V 0 bases short and J 2 bases short, with 6 bases between. Germline V gives CDR1 SGHRS, CDR2 YFSETQ. CDR3 size: 13 residues. The material sequenced was naive CD8+ T cells sorted from blood. This receptor was obtained from a man younger than 35 in good health. V and J are TRBV5-1 and TRBJ2-7, with no clear D. The CDR3 region has the DNA TGCGCCAGCAGCTTGGAACACCCCTACGAGCAGTACTTC. Protein sequence: CASSLEHPYEQYF.